This T cell receptor (beta chain) was identified during a study of T cell responses to AZD1222 COVID-19 vaccine. Turning to this clone: Its antigen remains unknown.

Whole-study results and caveats: The number of AZD1222 recipients seropositive at baseline was only 5 to 7.

The repertoire was sequenced with immunoSEQ multiplex PCR; TCRdb's copy has only in-frame clones and lacks some. The profile covers 100,000 to 150,000 clones, with approximately 88% appearing a single time and about 1.4% taken by the ten largest. The sample in question was peripheral blood, obtained on day 0 of AZD1222 vaccination. The TCR was taken from an adult in good health.

CDR3 nucleotide sequence: TGTGCCAGCACCCCGGCGCGGCCTGTAGGCTACACCTTC. Translating it yields CASTPARPVGYTF. The chain combines TRBV12-3 or TRBV12-4 with TRBJ1-2; D is unresolved. The CDR3 sequence is 13 residues long. Trimming left V 7 bases short and J 8 bases short, with 17 bases between.